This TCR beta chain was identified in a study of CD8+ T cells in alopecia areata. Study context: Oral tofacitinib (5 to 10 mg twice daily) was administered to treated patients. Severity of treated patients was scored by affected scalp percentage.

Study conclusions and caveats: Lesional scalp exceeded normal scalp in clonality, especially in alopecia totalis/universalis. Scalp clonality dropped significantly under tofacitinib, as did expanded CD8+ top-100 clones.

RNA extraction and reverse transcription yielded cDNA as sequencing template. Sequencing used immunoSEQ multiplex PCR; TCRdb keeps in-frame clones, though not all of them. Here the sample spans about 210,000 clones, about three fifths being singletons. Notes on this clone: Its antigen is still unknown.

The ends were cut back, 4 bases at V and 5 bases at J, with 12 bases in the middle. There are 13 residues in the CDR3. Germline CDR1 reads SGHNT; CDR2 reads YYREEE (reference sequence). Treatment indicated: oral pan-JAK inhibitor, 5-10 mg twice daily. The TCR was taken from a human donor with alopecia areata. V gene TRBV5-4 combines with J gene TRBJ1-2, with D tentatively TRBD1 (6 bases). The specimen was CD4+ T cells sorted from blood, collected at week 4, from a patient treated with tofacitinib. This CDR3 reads CASSLMDRYGYTF. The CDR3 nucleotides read TGTGCCAGCAGCCTCATGGACAGATATGGCTACACCTTC.